The rows below give T cell receptor beta chains drawn from one sample of a study of blood T cell repertoires in COVID-19. Libraries were prepared by immunoSEQ multiplex PCR; TCRdb keeps only in-frame clonotypes and omits some of them. The sample yields about 270,000 clones, roughly nine tenths seen once. The sample comprised peripheral blood. Receptor source: a man in his forties with active or convalescent COVID-19. Both conserved end residues are part of each CDR3. The order of the fields is V gene, clone size, J gene, D gene, CDR3 DNA, CDR3 protein. D genes are given only for firm matches. Only part of the rows carry a size: once, few, many, or a class if the clone is expanded.

v_gene: TRBV24-1
abundance: NA
j_gene: TRBJ2-5
d_gene: NA
CDR3nt: TGTGCCACCAGTGTTGGAGGACCAGAGTACCAAGAGACCCAGTACTTC
CDR3aa: CATSVGGPEYQETQYF

v_gene: TRBV6-1
abundance: NA
j_gene: TRBJ2-7
d_gene: NA
CDR3nt: TGTGCCAGCAGTGAAGCGGGGCACTTTAAACCCTACGAGCAGTACTTC
CDR3aa: CASSEAGHFKPYEQYF

v_gene: TRBV7-9
abundance: NA
j_gene: TRBJ2-6
d_gene: NA
CDR3nt: TGTGCCAGCAGCTCATACACCTCTGGGGCCAACGTCCTGACTTTC
CDR3aa: CASSSYTSGANVLTF

v_gene: TRBV4-1
abundance: NA
j_gene: TRBJ1-2
d_gene: NA
CDR3nt: TGCGCCAGCAGCCGACAGGACTATGGCTACACCTTC
CDR3aa: CASSRQDYGYTF

v_gene: TRBV9
abundance: once
j_gene: TRBJ2-2
d_gene: TRBD2
CDR3nt: TGTGCCAGCAGCACCCCCCCGGGAGGGCCCGGGGAGCTGTTTTTT
CDR3aa: CASSTPPGGPGELFF

v_gene: TRBV11-2
abundance: NA
j_gene: TRBJ2-7
d_gene: NA
CDR3nt: TGTGCCAGCAGCCTGACTCGAAAGTCATACGAGCAGTACTTC
CDR3aa: CASSLTRKSYEQYF

v_gene: TRBV19
abundance: NA
j_gene: TRBJ1-4
d_gene: NA
CDR3nt: TGTGCCAGTAGTGCTCACAGGGAGACTAATGAAAAACTGTTTTTT
CDR3aa: CASSAHRETNEKLFF

v_gene: TRBV12-3/TRBV12-4
abundance: NA
j_gene: TRBJ2-1
d_gene: NA
CDR3nt: TGTGCCAGCACCTATACCGACAATGAGCAGTTCTTC
CDR3aa: CASTYTDNEQFF

v_gene: TRBV30
abundance: NA
j_gene: TRBJ1-1
d_gene: TRBD1
CDR3nt: TGTGCCCGACAGGGACAGGACACTGAAGCTTTCTTT
CDR3aa: CARQGQDTEAFF

v_gene: TRBV21-1
abundance: NA
j_gene: TRBJ2-1
d_gene: NA
CDR3nt: TGTGCCAGCAGCAAATACGTGGACTCGGGTGAGCAGTTCTTC
CDR3aa: CASSKYVDSGEQFF

v_gene: TRBV19
abundance: NA
j_gene: TRBJ2-2
d_gene: TRBD2
CDR3nt: TGTGCCAGTAGGACTAGCGGGCGAACCGGGGAGCTGTTTTTT
CDR3aa: CASRTSGRTGELFF

v_gene: TRBV30
abundance: NA
j_gene: TRBJ1-3
d_gene: TRBD1
CDR3nt: TGTGCCTGGAGAAAGACAGGGACCGGAAACACCATATATTTT
CDR3aa: CAWRKTGTGNTIYF

v_gene: TRBV5-1
abundance: NA
j_gene: TRBJ2-7
d_gene: NA
CDR3nt: TGCGCCAGCAGCTTGGCGACAGGAAGCTCCTACGAGCAGTACTTC
CDR3aa: CASSLATGSSYEQYF

v_gene: TRBV9
abundance: NA
j_gene: TRBJ2-2
d_gene: NA
CDR3nt: TGTGCCAGCAGCTACGACAGTCCCGGGGAGCTGTTTTTT
CDR3aa: CASSYDSPGELFF

v_gene: TRBV9
abundance: NA
j_gene: TRBJ2-7
d_gene: NA
CDR3nt: TGTGCCAGCAGCCTTAACCCCCAGGCCTACGAGCAGTACTTC
CDR3aa: CASSLNPQAYEQYF

v_gene: TRBV11-3
abundance: NA
j_gene: TRBJ2-5
d_gene: TRBD1
CDR3nt: TGTGCCAGCAGCTTGGAACAGGGGCAAGAGACCCAGTACTTC
CDR3aa: CASSLEQGQETQYF

v_gene: TRBV18
abundance: NA
j_gene: TRBJ1-1
d_gene: TRBD1
CDR3nt: TGTGCCAGCTTTCCGGGACAGGGTGCCACTGAAGCTTTCTTT
CDR3aa: CASFPGQGATEAFF

v_gene: TRBV18
abundance: NA
j_gene: TRBJ1-1
d_gene: NA
CDR3nt: TGTGCCAGCTCACCACCGATTGTGGGGCGACGGAACACTGAAGCTTTCTTT
CDR3aa: CASSPPIVGRRNTEAFF

v_gene: TRBV2
abundance: NA
j_gene: TRBJ1-5
d_gene: NA
CDR3nt: TGTGCCAGCAGGGACAGTTACAATCAGCCCCAGCATTTT
CDR3aa: CASRDSYNQPQHF

v_gene: TRBV6-5
abundance: NA
j_gene: TRBJ1-3
d_gene: NA
CDR3nt: TGTGCCAGCATCAGCTCTGGAAACACCATATATTTT
CDR3aa: CASISSGNTIYF

v_gene: TRBV13
abundance: NA
j_gene: TRBJ2-1
d_gene: TRBD2
CDR3nt: TGTGCCAGGCCGGGACTAGCGGTCGGCAATGAGCAGTTCTTC
CDR3aa: CARPGLAVGNEQFF

v_gene: TRBV5-4
abundance: once
j_gene: TRBJ1-1
d_gene: TRBD1
CDR3nt: TGTGCCAGCAGCTTGGTTGGACAGGGTAACACTGAAGCTTTCTTT
CDR3aa: CASSLVGQGNTEAFF

v_gene: TRBV9
abundance: NA
j_gene: TRBJ1-1
d_gene: NA
CDR3nt: TGTGCCAGCAGCCCGGAATTTGGGCCAGGGGCTTTCTTT
CDR3aa: CASSPEFGPGAFF

v_gene: TRBV6-1
abundance: NA
j_gene: TRBJ1-5
d_gene: NA
CDR3nt: TGTGCCAGCAGGGTGACAGGAGTGAGCAATCAGCCCCAGCATTTT
CDR3aa: CASRVTGVSNQPQHF

v_gene: TRBV28
abundance: NA
j_gene: TRBJ1-1
d_gene: TRBD1
CDR3nt: TGTGCCAGCAGTTTAACCTTTCAGGGGGCGCATACTGAAGCTTTCTTT
CDR3aa: CASSLTFQGAHTEAFF

v_gene: TRBV15
abundance: NA
j_gene: TRBJ1-1
d_gene: NA
CDR3nt: TGTGCCACCAGCAGAGATTTTCCCAAGTTAGTTGCTGAAGCTTTCTTT
CDR3aa: CATSRDFPKLVAEAFF

v_gene: TRBV6-5
abundance: NA
j_gene: TRBJ1-2
d_gene: TRBD1
CDR3nt: TGTGCCAGCAGTTACGATGGGACAGCAAACTATGGCTACACCTTC
CDR3aa: CASSYDGTANYGYTF

v_gene: TRBV10-3
abundance: NA
j_gene: TRBJ2-7
d_gene: NA
CDR3nt: TGTGCCATCAGTGATGGGGGGGCGCGGGAGCAGTACTTC
CDR3aa: CAISDGGAREQYF

v_gene: TRBV3-1/TRBV3-2
abundance: few
j_gene: TRBJ2-1
d_gene: NA
CDR3nt: TGTGCCAGCAGCCAAGAGGCCTTTGGCGGGAAGGTCTACAATGAGCAGTTCTTC
CDR3aa: CASSQEAFGGKVYNEQFF

v_gene: TRBV7-9
abundance: NA
j_gene: TRBJ1-1
d_gene: NA
CDR3nt: TGTGCCAGCAGCTTAACGGGTTCTGAAGCTTTCTTT
CDR3aa: CASSLTGSEAFF

v_gene: TRBV7-6
abundance: NA
j_gene: TRBJ2-1
d_gene: NA
CDR3nt: TGTGCCAGCAGCTTAGGGGCCGTAGGGCAGTTCTTC
CDR3aa: CASSLGAVGQFF

v_gene: TRBV4-2
abundance: NA
j_gene: TRBJ2-2
d_gene: NA
CDR3nt: TGTGCCAGCACCCCCTTGACTAGTGTCACCGGGGAGCTGTTTTTT
CDR3aa: CASTPLTSVTGELFF

v_gene: TRBV5-4
abundance: NA
j_gene: TRBJ1-2
d_gene: NA
CDR3nt: TGTGCCAGCAGCTTGGGCGGGAATCAGGACTATGGCTACACCTTC
CDR3aa: CASSLGGNQDYGYTF

v_gene: TRBV7-9
abundance: NA
j_gene: TRBJ1-2
d_gene: TRBD1
CDR3nt: TGTGCCAGCAGCCCACGTTCTAGGACAGGGGGCGCCTATGGCTACACCTTC
CDR3aa: CASSPRSRTGGAYGYTF

v_gene: TRBV9
abundance: few
j_gene: TRBJ1-6
d_gene: TRBD1
CDR3nt: TGTGCCAGCAGCGCAGGGGGCTCCTATAATTCACCCCTCCACTTT
CDR3aa: CASSAGGSYNSPLHF

v_gene: TRBV2
abundance: NA
j_gene: TRBJ2-6
d_gene: TRBD1
CDR3nt: TGTGTGGGACAGACCTCTGGGGCCAACGTCCTGACTTTC
CDR3aa: CVGQTSGANVLTF

v_gene: TRBV30
abundance: NA
j_gene: TRBJ1-6
d_gene: TRBD1
CDR3nt: TGTGCCTGGAGTGTTCCAGGGGGAGGTTCACCCCTCCACTTT
CDR3aa: CAWSVPGGGSPLHF

v_gene: TRBV7-9
abundance: NA
j_gene: TRBJ2-7
d_gene: NA
CDR3nt: TGTGCCAGCAGCCCAGGGACATCGGCGGGCGAGCAGTACTTC
CDR3aa: CASSPGTSAGEQYF

v_gene: TRBV18
abundance: NA
j_gene: TRBJ1-1
d_gene: NA
CDR3nt: TGTGCCAGCTCACCTGACAGTGGGGCTAACACTGAAGCTTTCTTT
CDR3aa: CASSPDSGANTEAFF

v_gene: TRBV2
abundance: NA
j_gene: TRBJ2-5
d_gene: TRBD1
CDR3nt: TGTGCCAGCAGTGCCCGGACAGGGGGGAGAGAGACCCAGTACTTC
CDR3aa: CASSARTGGRETQYF

v_gene: TRBV2
abundance: NA
j_gene: TRBJ2-7
d_gene: TRBD1
CDR3nt: TGTGCCAGCAGTGGGGACAGGAGCGTATACGAGCAGTACTTC
CDR3aa: CASSGDRSVYEQYF

v_gene: TRBV7-3
abundance: NA
j_gene: TRBJ1-1
d_gene: NA
CDR3nt: TGTGCCAGCAGCTTATCACAAGCGGGGGTCACTGAAGCTTTCTTT
CDR3aa: CASSLSQAGVTEAFF

v_gene: TRBV5-5
abundance: NA
j_gene: TRBJ1-2
d_gene: TRBD1
CDR3nt: TGTGCCAGCAAAGAGCGTCGGGACAGTTTTTGGTACACCTTC
CDR3aa: CASKERRDSFWYTF

v_gene: TRBV10-3
abundance: once
j_gene: TRBJ2-1
d_gene: NA
CDR3nt: TGTGCCACCGGAGTCAATGAGCAGTTCTTC
CDR3aa: CATGVNEQFF

v_gene: TRBV6-5
abundance: once
j_gene: TRBJ1-1
d_gene: NA
CDR3nt: TGTGCCAGCAGTTCTCCTGGCAGGAACACTGAAGCTTTCTTT
CDR3aa: CASSSPGRNTEAFF

v_gene: TRBV12-3/TRBV12-4
abundance: NA
j_gene: TRBJ1-6
d_gene: TRBD1
CDR3nt: TGTGCCAGCAGGCGGACAGGGGGCTCACCCCTCCACTTT
CDR3aa: CASRRTGGSPLHF

v_gene: TRBV2
abundance: once
j_gene: TRBJ2-7
d_gene: NA
CDR3nt: TGTGCCAGCACCTTAGAGACTAGATTCTACGAGCAGTACTTC
CDR3aa: CASTLETRFYEQYF

v_gene: TRBV6-5
abundance: NA
j_gene: TRBJ1-5
d_gene: NA
CDR3nt: TGTGCCAGCAGTTACGGGGGGGGCCCCAATCAGCCCCAGCATTTT
CDR3aa: CASSYGGGPNQPQHF

v_gene: TRBV6-5
abundance: NA
j_gene: TRBJ2-1
d_gene: NA
CDR3nt: TGTGCCAGCAGTTACTCGGCAGGGGTCAATGAGCAGTTCTTC
CDR3aa: CASSYSAGVNEQFF

v_gene: TRBV18
abundance: NA
j_gene: TRBJ2-5
d_gene: NA
CDR3nt: TGTGCCAGCTCACTCACACAGGCGGCGGAGACCCAGTACTTC
CDR3aa: CASSLTQAAETQYF